The next 20 T cell receptor beta chains were all read from a single sample in a study of T cell responses to AZD1222 COVID-19 vaccine. TCRdb's table, derived via immunoSEQ multiplex PCR, lists solely in-frame clones and lacks some. Among some 140,000 clones listed, less than 90% were seen once. Specimen: peripheral blood, collected on day 0 of MenACWY control vaccination. These receptors were collected from an adult in good health.

The V gene is TRBV6-5, the J gene TRBJ2-1, with D unclear. Germline V gene lookup returns CDR1 MNHEY and CDR2 SVGAGI. Trimming took 2 bases from V and 3 from J, leaving 5 bases between them. This CDR3 spans 13 amino acids. The CDR3 region is CASSYDRYNEQFF. The CDR3 bases are TGTGCCAGCAGTTACGACCGCTACAATGAGCAGTTCTTC.

V gene TRBV5-4 combines with J gene TRBJ2-6; either TRBD1 or TRBD2 may fit D (5 bases each). The germline V and J ends were trimmed by 0 bases and 4 bases, with 11 bases remaining between them. CDR1 and CDR2 (germline): SGHNT, YYREEE (reference sequence). The CDR3 has 16 amino acids. CDR3 protein: CASSLGGANGANVLTF. The CDR3 DNA sequence: TGTGCCAGCAGCTTGGGAGGGGCGAACGGGGCCAACGTCCTGACTTTC.

This clone appeared a single time. V gene TRBV14 combines with J gene TRBJ2-3; weak D call: TRBD2 (6 bases). The V gene lost 4 bases and the J gene lost 8 bases, with 22 bases spanning the gap. Germline CDR1 SGHDN, CDR2 FVKESK. This CDR3 contains 16 residues. The CDR3 loop is CASSRSGLRGTSTQYF. In DNA form, the CDR3 reads TGTGCCAGCAGCCGATCGGGACTCCGTGGGACGAGTACGCAGTATTTT.

This clone was seen a handful of times. The chain recombines TRBV11-2 with TRBJ2-7, with 8 positions matching TRBD1. This CDR3 has 15 residues. Per germline, CDR1 SGHAT and CDR2 FQNNGV. V was pared by 5 bases and J by 0 bases, with 6 bases of the junction left unmatched. The CDR3 region has the DNA TGTGCCAGCAGCCCAAGACAGGGGTACTCCTACGAGCAGTACTTC. Protein: CASSPRQGYSYEQYF.

This chain connects TRBV6-2 or TRBV6-3 to TRBJ2-3; 13 positions match TRBD2. The junction had 0 bases not matched to a gene; V was cut back by 2 bases and J by 4 bases. Germline lookup yields CDR1 MNHEY and CDR2 SVGEGT. CDR3 length equals 15 residues. CDR3 nucleotides: TGTGCCAGCAGTTACACTAGCGGGGGGGCAGATACGCAGTATTTT. This codes for CASSYTSGGADTQYF.

This chain uses TRBV6-4 with TRBJ2-3; D may match TRBD1 or TRBD2 (5 bases each). The CDR3 runs 15 residues. With 8 bases removed from V and 1 base from J, the gap between germline ends came to 16 bases. CDR1 is MRHNA, CDR2 SNTAGT, per germline. CDR3 DNA: TGTGCCAGCTCTTTAGGGGATAGCGGCACAGATACGCAGTATTTT. This encodes CASSLGDSGTDTQYF.

The chain is built from TRBV28 and TRBJ2-1; the match to TRBD2 covers 9 bases. The V gene's germline CDR1 is MDHEN and CDR2 SYDVKM. CDR3 length: 16 amino acids. V lost 7 bases and J lost 6; bases outside the gene matches: 13. The chain's CDR3 is CASTPTRASGVNEQFF. Here the CDR3 DNA reads TGTGCCAGCACACCTACCAGAGCTAGCGGGGTCAATGAGCAGTTCTTC.

V is TRBV19 and J is TRBJ1-2; tentative D call: TRBD1 (6 bases). This CDR3 is built from 14 residues. Germline V CDR1 and CDR2: LNHDA, SQIVND (reference sequence). Trimming took 6 bases from V and 1 from J, leaving 12 bases between them. The CDR3 loop is CASRWGQRNYGYTF. CDR3 in DNA: TGTGCCAGTAGATGGGGGCAGCGTAACTATGGCTACACCTTC.

This clone was observed a single time. The chain uses TRBV6-5 and TRBJ2-7, with 9 positions matching TRBD2. CDR1 and CDR2 from the germline V gene are MNHEY and SVGAGI. Unmatched junction bases numbered 8, after V lost 10 bases and J lost 1 base. This CDR3 has 14 residues. CDR3 loop: CATNRAGGSYEQYF. The CDR3 bases are TGTGCCACCAACAGAGCGGGAGGATCCTACGAGCAGTACTTC.

The V call is TRBV6-5, the J call TRBJ1-2; possibly TRBD1 for D (5 bases). Germline loops: CDR1 MNHEY, CDR2 SVGAGI. V was shortened by 0 bases and J by 5 bases, with 13 bases between the two germline ends. This CDR3 spans 15 amino acids. The CDR3 loop reads CASSYSGRARYGYTF. Here the CDR3 DNA reads TGTGCCAGCAGTTACTCAGGCAGGGCCCGGTATGGCTACACCTTC.

The rearrangement links TRBV6-2 or TRBV6-3 to TRBJ1-5; tentative D call: TRBD1 (5 bases). This CDR3 spans 17 amino acids. V lost 2 bases and J 3 bases, leaving 17 bases between the germline ends. CDR1 is MNHEY and CDR2 is SVGEGT in the germline V gene. In DNA form, the CDR3 reads TGTGCCAGCAGTTACCGGTCCCTACGACAGCCCAATCAGCCCCAGCATTTT. This encodes CASSYRSLRQPNQPQHF.

This clone was observed a single time. The chain links TRBV5-1 to TRBJ2-5; 8 bases match TRBD2. V lost 3 bases, J lost 4 bases, and 5 bases stayed unmatched. The CDR3 totals 14 residues. Germline lookup yields CDR1 SGHRS and CDR2 YFSETQ. The CDR3 protein is CASSSLLAGETQYF. In DNA, the CDR3 is TGCGCCAGCAGCTCACTCCTAGCGGGAGAGACCCAGTACTTC.

The chain carries TRBV5-4 and TRBJ1-2; 9 bases align to TRBD1. V gave up 4 bases and J gave up 6 bases; unmatched junction bases: 10. CDR3 length: 15 residues. Germline V gene data show CDR1 as SGHNT and CDR2 as YYREEE (reference sequence). The CDR3 DNA reads TGTGCCAGCAGCGAAAACAGGGGGCGAGGGGATGGCTACACCTTC. Translated: CASSENRGRGDGYTF.

The gene calls are TRBV7-3 and TRBJ1-2; 8 positions agree with TRBD1. Losses at the gene ends were 5 bases for V and 4 bases for J; bases not matched to a gene: 9. The CDR3 spans 15 residues. Germline V gives CDR1 SGHTA, CDR2 FQGTGA. In DNA, the CDR3 is TGTGCCAGCAGCCAGTCCGGGACAGGCGTCTATGGCTACACCTTC. Translation gives CASSQSGTGVYGYTF.

The rearrangement uses TRBV5-1 and TRBJ1-2, with 8 bases identical to TRBD1. The V segment lost 0 bases and the J segment 7 bases; nucleotides outside the gene matches: 2. The CDR3 spans 13 residues. Germline V gives CDR1 SGHRS, CDR2 YFSETQ. The CDR3 protein is CASSLGGQGGYTF. In nucleotides, the CDR3 is TGCGCCAGCAGCTTGGGAGGACAGGGTGGCTACACCTTC.

This clone was found a few times. V is TRBV5-5 and J is TRBJ1-3; tentatively, D is TRBD1 (6 bases). CDR3 size: 15 residues. Between the trimmed V and J ends, which lost 2 bases and 7 bases, there was a span of 16 bases. Germline V CDR1 and CDR2: SGHKS, YYEKEE (reference sequence). The CDR3 region is CASSLLRLQGNTIYF. DNA for the CDR3: TGTGCCAGCAGCTTACTTCGGCTCCAGGGGAACACCATATATTTT.

Comment on this clone: Distinct nucleotide sequences in the sample also encode this CDR3. The chain employs TRBV5-1 and TRBJ2-7; D gene unclear. This CDR3 is 13 amino acids long. Germline values: CDR1 SGHRS, CDR2 YFSETQ. V lost 0 bases to trimming and J lost 2 bases, with 6 bases between them. Here the CDR3 reads CASSLEGTYEQYF. CDR3 DNA: TGCGCCAGCAGCTTGGAGGGCACCTACGAGCAGTACTTC.

The chain carries TRBV11-2 and TRBJ1-1; perhaps TRBD1 as D (6 bases). Germline V gene sequence: CDR1 SGHAT, CDR2 FQNNGV. Trimming took off 6 bases at V and 5 bases at J, with 16 bases between the two ends. The CDR3 extends over 14 amino acids. The CDR3: CASRPIRGGTEAFF. The CDR3, as DNA: TGTGCCAGCAGACCAATCAGGGGTGGTACTGAAGCTTTCTTT.

The gene calls are TRBV7-3 and TRBJ2-2; 12 nucleotides agree with TRBD2. The ends lost 5 bases at V and 7 bases at J; junction bases unmatched: 14. Germline CDR1 SGHTA, CDR2 FQGTGA. CDR3 length: 18 amino acids. CDR3 nucleotide sequence: TGTGCCAGCAGCCCAATAAATCGACTAGCGGGAGATTTCGGGGAGCTGTTTTTT. It specifies CASSPINRLAGDFGELFF.

On this clone itself: At the DNA level, this CDR3 is encoded by other sequences in the same sample as well. This chain joins TRBV7-8 and TRBJ1-1; D gene unclear. V gave up 3 bases and J gave up 1 base, with 9 bases separating them. Germline V gene lookup returns CDR1 SGHVS and CDR2 FQNEAQ. CDR3 size: 14 residues. The CDR3, as DNA: TGTGCCAGCAGCTTGGAATCAGGGAACACTGAAGCTTTCTTT. It encodes CASSLESGNTEAFF.